This entry describes one T cell receptor beta chain. This receptor's antigen is unknown. No much larger clonotype is one base removed from it; base qualities were not supplied. The time point label on this specimen signifies: about 25 weeks on oral tofacitinib. Per the publication, the treatment or condition label means: oral pan-JAK inhibitor, 5-10 mg twice daily. Lesional scalp punch biopsies and peripheral blood were collected from alopecia areata patients. PBMCs were isolated by density centrifugation and stained for CD3, CD4 and CD8, after which CD4+ and CD8+ T cells were sorted on a FACSAria. Taken from the germline V gene, the CDR1 and CDR2 loops are MNHEY and SVGAGI. Including the terminal cysteine and phenylalanine, the CDR3 comprises 13 residues. CDR3 DNA is the only sequence kept; it has 39 bases, read in frame from the first base. V is reduced by 6 bases and J by 4 bases, leaving a spacing of 10 bases between them.

The library was built by means of the immunoSEQ multiplex PCR assay. For TCR sequencing, RNA was extracted from every sample and reverse transcribed into cDNA to serve as template. SuperScript III was used to make first-strand cDNA, primed with a 2:1 mix of oligo-dT and random hexamers. A synthetic immune receptor repertoire was used to gauge amplification bias, and whatever bias remained was removed computationally. On the study's bioinformatics: Raw reads were preprocessed to remove errors, and CDR3 was defined according to IMGT conventions as the region from the conserved cysteine to phenylalanine. Clonality was computed as 1 minus the Shannon entropy, with the entropy normalized by log2 of the number of productive unique TCRs. Whether scalp clones were CD4 or CD8 was inferred by matching scalp TCRbeta sequences against CD4 and CD8 repertoires sorted from blood. TCRdb obtained this table from immuneACCESS and retained in-frame rearrangements with V and J assigned. These tables miss some clones; where compared with another copy, unresolved V genes account for less than half of the shortfall, and the remainder is unexplained. Clonal size and the V and J genes are those of that table, whereas D and trimming came from the DNA. In all, the sample holds 250,000 to 300,000 clones, and roughly 50% of those were seen once. The top ten hold about 1.8% of the sample.

These data belong to a study of CD8+ T cells in alopecia areata (dated 2018 in TCRdb). Study-wide context: Treated patients were enrolled in an open-label pilot trial of oral tofacitinib at 5 to 10 mg twice daily for moderate-to-severe alopecia areata. Patients received tofacitinib for 6 to 18 months and were then followed off drug for 6 months to check for delayed response and recurrence. The SALT score, which quantifies the percentage of affected scalp surface area, was used to measure disease severity in treated patients. To study T cell clonal expansion in alopecia areata, the researchers applied high-throughput TCRbeta sequencing to both the C3H/HeJ mouse model and human patients. Human TCRbeta sequencing covered scalp tissue and sorted CD4+ and CD8+ peripheral blood T cells from patchy and totalis/universalis alopecia areata patients and healthy controls. Patients on tofacitinib were biopsied at baseline and after 4 and 24 weeks of treatment, and several of the patients also had a later scalp biopsy. Clonality in the scalp was compared among normal scalp (n=4), patchy alopecia areata scalp (n=8), and alopecia totalis/universalis scalp (n=8). The RNA source kit depended on sample type: the PAXgene miRNA kit for fixed scalp, the miRNeasy kit for PBMCs, and the RNeasy kit for mouse skin. TCRbeta CDR3 regions were amplified by immunoSEQ multiplex PCR using 35 Vbeta forward and 13 Jbeta reverse primers. What the work shows at the level of the full study, not this receptor alone: During tofacitinib treatment, many expanded lesional clones stuck around in both scalp and blood, and this persistence may partly explain why relapse happens after treatment is stopped. Tofacitinib significantly lowered scalp clonality and the number of expanded CD8+ clones among the top 100 scalp clones. Because the treated cohort was small and had only one nonresponder, larger studies are needed to examine links between baseline CD8+ expansion and response. Unlike mouse skin, where gammadelta T cells dominate, normal human skin contains resident alphabeta T cells that get sequenced too, which complicates analysis of the scalp TCR repertoire. Compared with mice, TCR sequences shared between patients were less clear, possibly partly because of HLA diversity across the patient population. Higher clonality and more expanded CD8+ clones were observed in lesional scalp than in normal scalp, particularly in alopecia totalis/universalis, a finding suggestive of antigenic drive.

The chain couples TRBV6-5 to TRBJ1-5; TRBD1 is a weak D gene call, 5 bases matching. This TCR came from a human donor with alopecia areata. This material consisted of CD4+ T cells sorted from blood, taken at week 24, from a patient treated with tofacitinib. The nucleotide sequence is TGTGCCAGCAGGGGACCGATGAATCAGCCCCAGCATTTT. The resulting protein is CASRGPMNQPQHF.